This passage covers 17 T cell receptor beta chains from one sample sequenced in a study of cytomegalovirus exposure and HLA in healthy donors. The PCR used 60 Vbeta and 13 Jbeta primers. The repertoire was sequenced with immunoSEQ multiplex PCR; TCRdb's copy has only in-frame clones and lacks some. Across roughly 190,000 clones, the top ten clones capture approximately 6.5% of the sample. Sequenced: PBMCs. The receptors derive from a man aged 25-40 years in good health and CMV-seronegative.

The chain has TRBV6-5 and TRBJ1-6; no definite D call. The CDR3 length is 15 residues. The V end was cut by 2 bases, the J end by 6 bases, with 11 bases between. CDR1 is MNHEY, CDR2 SVGAGI, per germline. The CDR3 sequence is CASSYEGGPNSPLHF. DNA of the CDR3: TGTGCCAGCAGTTACGAGGGAGGTCCTAATTCACCCCTCCACTTT.

V usage is TRBV10-3 and J usage is TRBJ2-7, with 11 nucleotides matching TRBD1. CDR1 and CDR2 from the germline V gene are ENHRY and SYGVKD. V was pared by 6 bases and J by 5 bases, with 9 bases of the junction left unmatched. The CDR3 loop spans 15 amino acids. The CDR3 DNA sequence: TGTGCCATCAGCACAGCGGGACAGGGGGGCCACGAGCAGTACTTC. Its translation: CAISTAGQGGHEQYF.

This chain joins TRBV9 and TRBJ2-6, with a tentative D call TRBD1 (6 bases). The CDR3 is 17 residues long. The germline CDR1 and CDR2 sequences are SGDLS and YYNGEE. V was shortened by 7 bases and J by 2 bases, with 19 bases between the two germline ends. This CDR3 is CASRTGNNLPGANVLTF. CDR3 coding DNA: TGTGCCAGCCGAACAGGGAACAACCTCCCTGGGGCCAACGTCCTGACTTTC.

V gene TRBV2 combines with J gene TRBJ1-5, with TRBD1 as a possible D gene (6 bases). Germline V gene lookup returns CDR1 SNHLY and CDR2 FYNNEI. This CDR3 contains 15 residues. Trimming stripped 8 bases from V and 3 bases from J, with 17 bases between. CDR3 amino acids: CASHRELPINQPQHF. The CDR3 DNA follows: TGTGCCAGCCACAGGGAACTCCCCATCAATCAGCCCCAGCATTTT.

The chain uses TRBV7-2 and TRBJ1-1, with D perhaps matching TRBD1 (5 bases). The CDR3 is 14 amino acids. Trimming cost V 1 base and J 7 bases, with 13 bases left between them. Germline values: CDR1 SGHTA, CDR2 FQGNSA. CDR3 DNA sequence: TGTGCCAGCAGCTTAGATCAGGGTGCAGGTGAAGCTTTCTTT. This encodes CASSLDQGAGEAFF.

V usage is TRBV18 and J usage is TRBJ1-5, with D possibly matching TRBD1 (5 bases). This CDR3 spans 15 amino acids. Germline V gene data show CDR1 as KGHSH and CDR2 as LQKENI. The ends were cut back, 3 bases at V and 2 bases at J, with 11 bases in the middle. DNA of the CDR3: TGTGCCAGCTCACCCTCACAAGGGGGCAATCAGCCCCAGCATTTT. It is translated as CASSPSQGGNQPQHF.

The CDR3 sequence is CSVGAGTNYEQYF. Here the CDR3 DNA reads TGCAGCGTGGGGGCCGGGACAAACTACGAGCAGTACTTC. The V gene is TRBV29-1, the J gene TRBJ2-7, with TRBD1 as a possible D gene (6 bases). CDR1 is SQVTM, CDR2 ANQGSEA, per germline. Trimming shortened V by 6 bases and J by 3 bases, and 15 bases separated the two germline ends. The CDR3 extends over 13 amino acids.

The chain has TRBV4-1 and TRBJ2-2; 9 positions agree with TRBD2. Germline values: CDR1 MGHRA, CDR2 YSYEKL. CDR3 length: 17 amino acids. Unmatched junction bases numbered 10, after V lost 1 base and J lost 7 bases. The CDR3 nucleotides are TGCGCCAGCAGCCAAGCAATAGCGGGAGAAAGTCGCGGGGAGCTGTTTTTT. Amino acid sequence: CASSQAIAGESRGELFF.

The chain links TRBV27 to TRBJ2-2; weak D call: TRBD2 (6 bases). The CDR3 has 18 residues. Germline assignment: CDR1 MNHEY and CDR2 SMNVEV (reference sequence). Trimming took off 7 bases at V and 5 bases at J, with 26 bases between the two ends. The CDR3 sequence: CASTPPYGDGRGTGELFF. The CDR3 nucleotides read TGTGCCAGCACCCCCCCCTACGGGGACGGGCGGGGAACCGGGGAGCTGTTTTTT.

The gene calls are TRBV5-1 and TRBJ1-4; tentative D call: TRBD1 (5 bases). Trimming pared 2 bases from V and 6 bases from J, leaving 11 bases between. The germline CDR1 and CDR2 sequences are SGHRS and YFSETQ. CDR3 length equals 14 residues. CDR3: CASSFRASDEKLFF. CDR3 nucleotide sequence: TGCGCCAGCAGCTTCAGGGCTTCGGATGAAAAACTGTTTTTT.

The chain links TRBV10-3 to TRBJ1-3; possible D gene TRBD1, 5 bases. The CDR3 length is 12 residues. CDR1 is ENHRY, CDR2 SYGVKD, per germline. Trimming stripped 10 bases from V and 4 bases from J, with 11 bases between. The CDR3 loop is CASRQSGNTIYF. Here the CDR3 DNA reads TGTGCCAGCCGACAGAGCGGAAACACCATATATTTT.

CDR3 sequence: CASSSFTGGMMNQPQHF. The DNA of the CDR3 is TGTGCCAGCAGCTCTTTTACAGGGGGGATGATGAATCAGCCCCAGCATTTT. The chain uses TRBV7-8 and TRBJ1-5; 8 nucleotides match TRBD1. Unmatched junction bases numbered 12, after V lost 4 bases and J lost 4 bases. The germline V gene encodes CDR1 SGHVS and CDR2 FQNEAQ. CDR3 size: 17 residues.

The chain carries TRBV7-7 and TRBJ2-7; 12 nucleotides match TRBD2. Germline loops: CDR1 SSHAT, CDR2 FNYEAQ (reference sequence). J lost 6 bases, V lost 5 bases, and 8 bases had no gene match. This CDR3 spans 15 amino acids. DNA of the CDR3: TGTGCCAGCAGCCCCGGACTAGCGGGGATCGCCGAGCAGTACTTC. This codes for CASSPGLAGIAEQYF.

The chain uses TRBV20-1 and TRBJ1-1; unclear D gene. The germline V and J ends were trimmed by 6 bases and 1 base, with 6 bases remaining between them. The CDR3 spans 11 residues. The germline CDR1 and CDR2 sequences are DFQATT and SNEGSKA (reference sequence). This chain's CDR3 is CSARWNTEAFF. The CDR3 DNA follows: TGCAGTGCCCGGTGGAACACTGAAGCTTTCTTT.

The CDR3 loop is CASSSGQGFTYEQYF. CDR3 sequence (DNA): TGTGCCAGCAGCTCAGGACAGGGGTTTACCTACGAGCAGTACTTC. The rearrangement uses TRBV7-9 and TRBJ2-7; 9 bases line up with TRBD1. Losses at the gene ends were 4 bases for V and 2 bases for J; bases not matched to a gene: 6. CDR3 length equals 15 residues. Germline V gene sequence: CDR1 SEHNR, CDR2 FQNEAQ (reference sequence). The full variable domain, in which reference TRBV7-9 and TRBJ2-7 provide the parts outside the CDR3, is DTGVSQNPRHKITKRGQNVTFRCDPISEHNRLYWYRQTLGQGPEFLTYFQNEAQLEKSRLLSDRFSAERPKGSFSTLEIQRTEQGDSAMYLCASSSGQGFTYEQYFGPGTRLTVT.

The chain couples TRBV5-1 to TRBJ2-1; the D gene is possibly TRBD1 (6 bases). Germline V gene sequence: CDR1 SGHRS, CDR2 YFSETQ. V lost 1 base and J 1 base, leaving 15 bases between the germline ends. This CDR3 has 17 amino acids. The CDR3 DNA is TGCGCCAGCAGCTTGATTGTACAGGGAGTGTCCTACAATGAGCAGTTCTTC. It specifies CASSLIVQGVSYNEQFF.

This rearrangement joins TRBV6-1 to TRBJ1-2; D not certain. V lost 10 bases and J 4 bases, leaving 19 bases between the germline ends. The CDR3 loop spans 14 amino acids. Per the germline V gene, CDR1 is MNHNS and CDR2 is SASEGT. The CDR3 loop is CATLSIGNSYGYTF. CDR3 sequence (DNA): TGTGCCACCCTAAGTATCGGGAATAGCTATGGCTACACCTTC.